These 8 T cell receptor beta chains were sequenced from one sample in a study of blood T cell repertoires in COVID-19 (dated by TCRdb to 2020 to 2022). Library prep was done by the immunoSEQ multiplex PCR assay. What TCRdb holds here is the immuneACCESS table cut down to in-frame rearrangements. Part of the clones is not present; checked against another copy, under half of the missing clones reflect an unresolved V gene, and the others are unexplained. The sample yields more than 80,000 clones; almost 90% were counted once. The top ten hold roughly 1.5% of the sample. The sequenced sample was peripheral blood. Receptor source: a human donor with active COVID-19. The donor label of this sample is uncertain.

The rearrangement links TRBV27 to TRBJ2-1, with D possibly being TRBD2 (5 bases). Looked up from germline, CDR1 is MNHEY and CDR2 is SMNVEV (reference sequence). This CDR3 spans 14 amino acids. Between the trimmed V and J ends, which lost 6 bases and 4 bases, there was a span of 13 bases. In DNA form, the CDR3 reads TGTGCCAGCAGCCCCGTGGGGAGATACAATGAGCAGTTCTTC. Translation gives CASSPVGRYNEQFF.

This clone is a singleton in its sample. The CDR3 region has the DNA TGTGCCAGCAGTCGGGGGGCCCAAAACATTCAGTACTTC. As protein: CASSRGAQNIQYF. The chain joins TRBV6-5 to TRBJ2-4, with D possibly TRBD2 on 7 matching bases. The ends were cut back, 5 bases at V and 5 bases at J, with 10 bases in the middle. The CDR3 is 13 amino acids. Germline lookup yields CDR1 MNHEY and CDR2 SVGAGI.

This rearrangement joins TRBV5-1 to TRBJ2-7; a weak D match, TRBD2 (6 bases). Germline assignment: CDR1 SGHRS and CDR2 YFSETQ. Trimming took off 0 bases at V and 0 bases at J, with 7 bases between the two ends. This CDR3 has 14 amino acids. Written as DNA, the CDR3 is TGCGCCAGCAGCTTGGACGGGAGCTCCTACGAGCAGTACTTC. The encoded protein is CASSLDGSSYEQYF.

The chain has TRBV18 and TRBJ1-1, with D possibly matching TRBD1 (5 bases). Germline V lookup: CDR1 KGHSH, CDR2 LQKENI. This CDR3 region has 15 residues. Between the trimmed V and J ends, which lost 2 bases and 0 bases, there was a span of 10 bases. CDR3 in DNA: TGTGCCAGCTCACCAGCGACAGTAATGAACACTGAAGCTTTCTTT. It is translated as CASSPATVMNTEAFF.

V usage is TRBV6-2 or TRBV6-3 and J usage is TRBJ1-1; 8 nucleotides match TRBD1. The J segment lost 1 base and the V segment lost 4 bases, leaving 5 bases of the junction unmatched. The CDR3 is 15 amino acids. Germline assignment: CDR1 MNHEY and CDR2 SVGEGT. In DNA form, the CDR3 reads TGTGCCAGCAGTTCCCCCGACAGGGGGAACACTGAAGCTTTCTTT. Protein product: CASSSPDRGNTEAFF.

The chain has TRBV29-1 and TRBJ2-7; D may be TRBD1 (7 bases). Trimming took 6 bases from V and 4 from J, leaving 13 bases between them. The CDR3 is 12 residues long. CDR1 is SQVTM, CDR2 ANQGSEA, per germline. The CDR3: CSVSTGRYEQYF. The DNA for the CDR3 is TGCAGCGTCTCGACAGGGAGGTACGAGCAGTACTTC.

The chain employs TRBV12-5 and TRBJ2-7; 7 bases are shared with TRBD1. This CDR3 spans 16 amino acids. Per germline, CDR1 LGHNT and CDR2 FRNRAP. V shed 1 base and J 3 bases; nucleotides not matched to a gene: 9. The CDR3 nucleotides are TGTGCTAGTGGTTTGGATTTAGACAGGGACAGCTACGAGCAGTACTTC. This translates into CASGLDLDRDSYEQYF. Supplemented by reference TRBV12-5 and TRBJ2-7, the full variable domain reads DARVTQTPRHKVTEMGQEVTMRCQPILGHNTVFWYRQTMMQGLELLAYFRNRAPLDDSGMPKDRFSAEMPDATLATLKIQPSEPRDSAVYFCASGLDLDRDSYEQYFGPGTRLTVT.

This chain's CDR3 is CASRPFGGRNYGYTF. In DNA, the CDR3 is TGTGCCAGCCGCCCCTTCGGGGGGCGAAACTATGGCTACACCTTC. The gene calls are TRBV6-2 or TRBV6-3 and TRBJ1-2; tentatively, D is TRBD1 (6 bases). The length of the CDR3 is 15 residues. V lost 8 bases and J lost 2, with 18 bases in between. CDR1 and CDR2 (germline): MNHEY, SVGEGT.